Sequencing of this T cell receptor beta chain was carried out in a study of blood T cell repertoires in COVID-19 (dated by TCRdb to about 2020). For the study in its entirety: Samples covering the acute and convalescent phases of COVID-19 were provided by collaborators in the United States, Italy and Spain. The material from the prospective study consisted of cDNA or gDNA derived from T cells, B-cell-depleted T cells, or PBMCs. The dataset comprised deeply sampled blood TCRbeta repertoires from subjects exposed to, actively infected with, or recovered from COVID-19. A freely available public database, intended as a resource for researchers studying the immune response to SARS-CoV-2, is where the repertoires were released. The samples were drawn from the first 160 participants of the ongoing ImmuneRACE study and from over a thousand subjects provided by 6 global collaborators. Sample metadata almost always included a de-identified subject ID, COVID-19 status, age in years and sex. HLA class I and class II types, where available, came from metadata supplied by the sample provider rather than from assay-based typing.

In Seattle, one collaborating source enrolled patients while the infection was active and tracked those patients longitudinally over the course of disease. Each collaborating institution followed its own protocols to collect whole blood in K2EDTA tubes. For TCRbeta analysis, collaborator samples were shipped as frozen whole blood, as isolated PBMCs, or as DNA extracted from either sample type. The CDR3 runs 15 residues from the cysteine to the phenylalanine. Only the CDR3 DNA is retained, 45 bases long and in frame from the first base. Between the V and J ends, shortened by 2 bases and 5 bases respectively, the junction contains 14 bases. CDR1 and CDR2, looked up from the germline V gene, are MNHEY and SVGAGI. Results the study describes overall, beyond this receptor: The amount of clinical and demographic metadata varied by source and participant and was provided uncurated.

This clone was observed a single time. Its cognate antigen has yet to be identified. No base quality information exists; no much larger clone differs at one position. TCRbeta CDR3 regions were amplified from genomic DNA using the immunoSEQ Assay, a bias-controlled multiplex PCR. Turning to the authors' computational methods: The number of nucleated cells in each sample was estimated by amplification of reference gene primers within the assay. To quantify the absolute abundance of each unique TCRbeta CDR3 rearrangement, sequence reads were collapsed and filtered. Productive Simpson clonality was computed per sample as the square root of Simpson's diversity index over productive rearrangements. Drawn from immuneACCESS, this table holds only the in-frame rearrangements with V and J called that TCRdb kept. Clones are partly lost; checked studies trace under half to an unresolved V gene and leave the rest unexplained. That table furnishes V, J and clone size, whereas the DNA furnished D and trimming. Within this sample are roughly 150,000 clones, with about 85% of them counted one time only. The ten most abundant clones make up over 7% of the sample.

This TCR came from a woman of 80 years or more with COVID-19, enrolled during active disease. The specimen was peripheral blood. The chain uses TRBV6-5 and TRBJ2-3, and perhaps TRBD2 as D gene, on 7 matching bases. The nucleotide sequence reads TGTGCCAGCAGTTACCCAACGGGGGGCATAGATACGCAGTATTTT. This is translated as CASSYPTGGIDTQYF.